This T cell receptor (beta chain) was identified in a study of human T cells and chemical hapten exposure. Study-wide findings and caveats: Expanded TCRs produced significantly more large CDR3 similarity clusters than controls did.

In TCRdb, the RACE reads were re-called with MiXCR into one record per CDR3 protein. The sample has under 100,000 distinct CDR3 sequences, roughly 10% seen once. The germline V gene encodes CDR1 LGHNA and CDR2 YSLEER. The CDR3 extends over 15 amino acids. The J segment lost 7 bases and the V segment lost 0 bases, leaving 6 bases of the junction unmatched. The table lists this clonotype with many counts. Its matching antigen is unknown. Time point denoted: patch test 2, 6 weeks after DPC sensitization. Treatment of the sample: therapeutic diphenylcyclopropenone sensitization with weekly scalp DPC. Non-pregnant alopecia patients aged 18 to 70, suitable for DPC therapy.

The rearrangement joins TRBV4-3 to TRBJ2-1, with 7 bases aligning to TRBD1. The material sequenced was whole blood, taken in connection with sensitization to the hapten diphenylcyclopropenone (DPC). The receptor was isolated from a woman aged 30 to 39 with alopecia areata. Some clones in this sample may be carry-over from other donors' samples. The DNA of the CDR3 is TGCGCCAGCAGCCAAGACCGGGACAGTGGTAATGAGCAGTTCTTC. Translated, it gives CASSQDRDSGNEQFF.